Below are 32 T cell receptor beta chains sequenced from a single sample in a study of blood T cell repertoires in COVID-19. The assay was immunoSEQ multiplex PCR, and TCRdb's table has in-frame clones only and misses some. In the table there are approximately 90,000 clones, around 82% of which are singletons. Sequenced sample: peripheral blood. The origin of the receptors is an elderly woman with acute or convalescent COVID-19.

The V and J genes are TRBV2 and TRBJ2-3, with TRBD1 identical over 9 bases. The germline V gene has CDR1 SNHLY and CDR2 FYNNEI. The junction had 5 bases not matched to a gene; V was cut back by 4 bases and J by 3 bases. There are 15 residues in the CDR3. In nucleotides, the CDR3 is TGTGCCAGCAGTGGAGGGACAGGGACGACAGATACGCAGTATTTT. Translation gives CASSGGTGTTDTQYF.

J is TRBJ2-5 and V is TRBV19, with 8 nucleotides matching TRBD1. The germline V gene has CDR1 LNHDA and CDR2 SQIVND (reference sequence). After removal of 8 bases from V and 5 bases from J, the junction contained 7 bases not matched to a gene. This CDR3 comprises 13 residues. As DNA, the CDR3 is TGTGCCAGTCTCGGACAGGGATTGGAGACCCAGTACTTC. This sequence encodes CASLGQGLETQYF. Complete variable domain (other parts from reference TRBV19 and TRBJ2-5): DGGITQSPKYLFRKEGQNVTLSCEQNLNHDAMYWYRQDPGQGLRLIYYSQIVNDFQKGDIAEGYSVSREKKESFPLTVTSAQKNPTAFYLCASLGQGLETQYFGPGTRLLVL.

This chain connects TRBV5-1 to TRBJ2-2; 10 nucleotides agree with TRBD2. The germline V gene encodes CDR1 SGHRS and CDR2 YFSETQ. J gave up 0 bases and V 3 bases, and 5 bases lay outside the gene matches. This CDR3 comprises 17 residues. CDR3 nucleotide sequence: TGCGCCAGCAGCTACGGGACTAGCGACGCGAACACCGGGGAGCTGTTTTTT. Protein sequence: CASSYGTSDANTGELFF.

This chain connects TRBV12-3 or TRBV12-4 to TRBJ1-2; 8 bases are shared with TRBD1. This CDR3 contains 13 residues. Germline trimming cut 7 bases from V and 8 bases from J; bases unmatched to any gene: 9. In nucleotides, the CDR3 is TGTGCCAGCACCGACAGGGGAATTTTCGGCTACACCTTC. Amino acids: CASTDRGIFGYTF.

This clone was seen once. The V call is TRBV2, the J call TRBJ1-6; the match to TRBD1 covers 8 bases. CDR1 and CDR2 (germline): SNHLY, FYNNEI. After removal of 6 bases from V and 10 bases from J, the junction contained 5 bases not matched to a gene. CDR3 length: 13 residues. CDR3 sequence: CASRGTGQSPLHF. The CDR3, as DNA: TGTGCCAGCAGGGGGACAGGCCAATCACCCCTCCACTTT.

V is TRBV6-5 and J is TRBJ1-4, with D tentatively TRBD1 (6 bases). V shed 11 bases and J shed 5 bases, with 15 bases lying between them. The CDR3 consists of 13 residues. Germline lookup yields CDR1 MNHEY and CDR2 SVGAGI. CDR3: CACKGGWNEKLFF. CDR3 sequence (DNA): TGTGCCTGCAAGGGGGGGTGGAATGAAAAACTGTTTTTT.

The V gene is TRBV4-1, the J gene TRBJ1-1; D is ambiguous. This CDR3 spans 14 amino acids. Germline CDR1 reads MGHRA; CDR2 reads YSYEKL. The V end was cut by 2 bases, the J end by 0 bases, with 7 bases between. CDR3 amino acids: CASSQLQMNTEAFF. The CDR3 DNA follows: TGCGCCAGCAGCCAACTCCAGATGAACACTGAAGCTTTCTTT.

This sequence joins TRBV19 and TRBJ1-1, with 7 bases matching TRBD1. Looked up from germline, CDR1 is LNHDA and CDR2 is SQIVND (reference sequence). V lost 4 bases, J lost 1 base, and 6 bases stayed unmatched. The CDR3 is made up of 15 amino acids. The chain's CDR3 is CASSTLQGPNTEAFF. For the CDR3, the DNA is TGTGCCAGTAGTACGCTACAGGGGCCGAACACTGAAGCTTTCTTT.

This chain links TRBV3-1 (or the pseudogene TRBV3-2) with TRBJ1-6; tentative D call: TRBD1 (5 bases). CDR3 length: 15 residues. Trimming removed 1 base at V and 8 bases at J, with 12 bases between. From germline, CDR1 is LGHDT and CDR2 YNNKEL (reference sequence). The CDR3 is CASSQGGRTDSPLHF. The CDR3 DNA follows: TGTGCCAGCAGCCAAGGGGGCAGGACCGATTCACCCCTCCACTTT.

This clone was picked up one time. V is TRBV12-1 and J is TRBJ2-7; TRBD2 reflects the table's D call only, with no check against the DNA. TRBV12-1 is reported as a pseudogene. The CDR3 loop spans 9 amino acids. CDR3 DNA sequence: TGTGCCAGCAGCTTGCGACAGTACTTC. Its translation: CASSLRQYF.

The chain is built from TRBV5-4 and TRBJ2-7, with 11 nucleotides matching TRBD1. V shed 0 bases and J 6 bases; nucleotides not matched to a gene: 8. The CDR3 contains 16 residues. The germline CDR1 and CDR2 sequences are SGHNT and YYREEE (reference sequence). The CDR3 DNA is TGTGCCAGCAGCTTGGCTTTCGGAGGGACAGGGGGCGAGCAGTACTTC. It translates to CASSLAFGGTGGEQYF.

This sequence joins TRBV5-1 and TRBJ2-7, with 10 bases aligning to TRBD1. J was trimmed by 5 bases and V by 6 bases; bases with no gene match: 14. The CDR3 totals 16 residues. Germline V gene data show CDR1 as SGHRS and CDR2 as YFSETQ. The CDR3 DNA reads as TGCGCCAGCAACCTCTTACCGGGACAGGGGATCCACGAGCAGTACTTC. This sequence encodes CASNLLPGQGIHEQYF.

The genes are TRBV19 and TRBJ2-6, with 9 nucleotides matching TRBD1. This CDR3 has 20 amino acids. Germline-derived CDR1 and CDR2 are LNHDA and SQIVND (reference sequence). V shed 6 bases, J shed 1 base, and the junction held 16 bases outside the gene matches. The CDR3 is CASRSRPGQGISSGANVLTF. CDR3 in DNA: TGTGCCAGTAGGAGCCGACCGGGACAGGGTATTAGTTCTGGGGCCAACGTCCTGACTTTC.

The chain employs TRBV28 and TRBJ1-5; D may be TRBD1 (5 bases). The V gene lost 4 bases and the J gene lost 2 bases, with 9 bases spanning the gap. CDR1 and CDR2 (germline): MDHEN, SYDVKM. The CDR3 is made up of 14 amino acids. The CDR3 spells CASSYRSGNQPQHF. In DNA, the CDR3 is TGTGCCAGCAGTTACAGGTCTGGCAATCAGCCCCAGCATTTT.

The chain is built from TRBV24-1 and TRBJ2-2; 7 bases match TRBD1. With 4 bases clipped from V and 6 bases from J, the junction kept 13 bases outside the gene matches. CDR1 and CDR2 (germline): KGHDR, SFDVKD. The CDR3 length is 17 residues. The CDR3 reads CATSDADRAANAGELFF. The CDR3 DNA sequence: TGTGCCACCAGTGACGCCGACAGGGCGGCCAACGCCGGGGAGCTGTTTTTT.

V is TRBV19 and J is TRBJ2-3, with 9 nucleotides matching TRBD1. CDR3 size: 15 residues. The ends lost 4 bases at V and 1 base at J; junction bases unmatched: 3. CDR1 is LNHDA and CDR2 is SQIVND in the germline V gene (reference sequence). In nucleotides, the CDR3 is TGTGCCAGTAGTAACCGGGACAGGGGCACAGATACGCAGTATTTT. The encoded protein is CASSNRDRGTDTQYF.

The chain recombines TRBV27 with TRBJ2-7, with 12 bases identical to TRBD1. There are 14 residues in the CDR3. Germline V gene sequence: CDR1 MNHEY, CDR2 SMNVEV (reference sequence). The V gene end was trimmed by 4 bases and the J gene end by 5 bases; junction bases not matched to a gene: 3. DNA for the CDR3: TGTGCCAGCAGTTCCGGGACAGGGGGCCACGAGCAGTACTTC. Translated, it gives CASSSGTGGHEQYF.

The rearrangement joins TRBV7-7 to TRBJ2-7; TRBD1 is a possible D gene (7 bases). The length of the CDR3 is 15 residues. The V end was cut by 1 base, the J end by 3 bases, with 13 bases between. Germline assignment: CDR1 SSHAT and CDR2 FNYEAQ (reference sequence). The CDR3 region has the DNA TGTGCCAGCAGCTTAGGGCCAGGGGGGAACTACGAGCAGTACTTC. Translated, it gives CASSLGPGGNYEQYF.

This clone appeared once. The chain employs TRBV6-4 and TRBJ2-1; TRBD2 is a possible D gene (7 bases). Trimming cost V 4 bases and J 7 bases, with 11 bases left between them. CDR1 is MRHNA, CDR2 SNTAGT, per germline. This CDR3 contains 13 residues. CDR3 coding DNA: TGTGCCAGCAGTGGAGGGGGGGTGAATGAGCAGTTCTTC. Translation: CASSGGGVNEQFF.

The rearrangement uses TRBV5-1 and TRBJ2-7; unclear D gene. The V end was cut by 0 bases, the J end by 5 bases, with 6 bases between. Germline-derived CDR1 and CDR2 are SGHRS and YFSETQ. The length of the CDR3 is 12 residues. CDR3 amino acids: CASSLGHNEQYF. CDR3 coding DNA: TGCGCCAGCAGCTTGGGGCACAACGAGCAGTACTTC.

The chain employs TRBV24-1 and TRBJ2-1; D gene ambiguous. The CDR3 contains 17 residues. Germline CDR1 and CDR2: KGHDR and SFDVKD. Trimming removed 2 bases at V and 0 bases at J, with 13 bases between. The CDR3 loop reads CATSDSLGGGSYNEQFF. As DNA, the CDR3 is TGTGCCACCAGTGATTCCCTCGGCGGTGGCTCCTACAATGAGCAGTTCTTC.

This sequence joins TRBV11-3 and TRBJ2-1, with D tentatively TRBD1 (6 bases). Trimming stripped 3 bases from V and 1 base from J, with 13 bases between. Germline CDR1 and CDR2: SGHNT and YENEEA. The CDR3 consists of 16 residues. CDR3 residues: CASSLGLQGSYNEQFF. The CDR3 nucleotides are TGTGCCAGCAGCTTGGGGTTACAGGGATCCTACAATGAGCAGTTCTTC.

CDR3 nucleotides: TGCAGCGCGGGGGGCGGGGGGCGGGCAGATACGCAGTATTTT. Protein product: CSAGGGGRADTQYF. The chain is built from TRBV29-1 and TRBJ2-3; 8 bases line up with TRBD2. The CDR3 is 14 residues long. J was trimmed by 4 bases and V by 7 bases; bases with no gene match: 10. Germline V CDR1 and CDR2: SQVTM, ANQGSEA.

The genes are TRBV10-2 and TRBJ1-5; D is undetermined. V was clipped by 5 bases and J by 4 bases, with 9 bases between them. CDR1 and CDR2 (germline): WSHSY, SAAADI. This CDR3 is 13 amino acids long. The CDR3 bases are TGCGCCAGCAGTCCCGGGGTGAATCAGCCCCAGCATTTT. It encodes CASSPGVNQPQHF.

The rearrangement joins TRBV3-1 (or the pseudogene TRBV3-2) to TRBJ2-3, with D possibly TRBD2 on 6 matching bases. V was trimmed by 5 bases and J by 4 bases, leaving 7 bases between them. The CDR3 runs 12 residues. Germline V gene sequence: CDR1 LGHDT, CDR2 YNNKEL (reference sequence). This CDR3 is CASSVAADTQYF. The CDR3 nucleotides read TGTGCCAGCAGCGTAGCGGCAGATACGCAGTATTTT.

The rearrangement uses TRBV3-1 (or the pseudogene TRBV3-2) and TRBJ1-4; TRBD1 agrees at 7 bases. This CDR3 region has 13 residues. Trimming removed 4 bases from V and 8 bases from J; junction bases left unmatched: 4. CDR1 and CDR2 from the germline V gene are LGHDT and YNNKEL (reference sequence). The DNA for the CDR3 is TGTGCCAGCAGCCTTACAGGGGCGGAAAAACTGTTTTTT. It specifies CASSLTGAEKLFF.

The rearrangement links TRBV27 to TRBJ2-7; TRBD2 is a possible D gene (5 bases). The CDR3 loop spans 14 amino acids. The germline gives CDR1 MNHEY, CDR2 SMNVEV (reference sequence). V was pared by 7 bases and J by 7 bases, with 20 bases between. The CDR3 sequence is CASTPGVPSGEQYF. The CDR3 DNA reads as TGTGCCAGCACCCCCGGAGTCCCCTCGGGGGAGCAGTACTTC.

J is TRBJ2-5 and V is TRBV3-1 (or the pseudogene TRBV3-2); no definite D call. CDR1 LGHDT and CDR2 YNNKEL come from the germline V gene (reference sequence). The CDR3 length is 14 residues. Trimming stripped 4 bases from V and 5 bases from J, with 14 bases between. For the CDR3, the DNA is TGTGCCAGCAGCCGTGACCCAGGTTGGGAGACCCAGTACTTC. It is translated as CASSRDPGWETQYF.

The gene calls are TRBV5-1 and TRBJ1-1, with D possibly being TRBD1 (5 bases). CDR1 is SGHRS, CDR2 YFSETQ, per germline. V lost 4 bases and J 1 base, leaving 14 bases between the germline ends. The CDR3 sequence is 15 residues long. In DNA form, the CDR3 reads TGCGCCAGCAGCCCGGTCAGCAGGGCGAACACTGAAGCTTTCTTT. Translating it yields CASSPVSRANTEAFF. Full variable domain (remainder filled in from reference TRBV5-1 and TRBJ1-1): KAGVTQTPRYLIKTRGQQVTLSCSPISGHRSVSWYQQTPGQGLQFLFEYFSETQRNKGNFPGRFSGRQFSNSRSEMNVSTLELGDSALYLCASSPVSRANTEAFFGQGTRLTVV.

V gene TRBV19 combines with J gene TRBJ2-5; 12 nucleotides agree with TRBD2. CDR1 is LNHDA, CDR2 SQIVND, per germline (reference sequence). The CDR3 has 16 residues. Trimming at V came to 6 bases and at J to 1 base, leaving 6 bases not matched to a gene. Here the CDR3 DNA reads TGTGCCAGTAGCAAGCTAGCGGGGGGGCGCCAAGAGACCCAGTACTTC. As protein: CASSKLAGGRQETQYF.

Comments on this clone: One end of the junction does not line up with germline, which may come from a read error. J is TRBJ1-1 and V is TRBV27; no firm D call. Germline CDR1 is MNHEY and CDR2 is SMNVEV (reference sequence). This CDR3 region has 15 residues. CDR3 DNA sequence: TGTGCCAGCAGATTATCGCGGTTACCGAACACTGAAGCTTTCTTT. Protein sequence: CASRLSRLPNTEAFF.

V usage is TRBV7-9 and J usage is TRBJ1-6; D may be TRBD1 (5 bases). Germline-derived CDR1 and CDR2 are SEHNR and FQNEAQ (reference sequence). V lost 5 bases to trimming and J lost 8 bases, with 22 bases between them. The CDR3 is 17 amino acids. CDR3 region: CASSARRRGASDSPLHF. The CDR3 region has the DNA TGTGCCAGCAGCGCCCGGCGAAGGGGCGCTTCCGATTCACCCCTCCACTTT. Full variable domain (missing parts from reference TRBV7-9 and TRBJ1-6): DTGVSQNPRHKITKRGQNVTFRCDPISEHNRLYWYRQTLGQGPEFLTYFQNEAQLEKSRLLSDRFSAERPKGSFSTLEIQRTEQGDSAMYLCASSARRRGASDSPLHFGNGTRLTVT.